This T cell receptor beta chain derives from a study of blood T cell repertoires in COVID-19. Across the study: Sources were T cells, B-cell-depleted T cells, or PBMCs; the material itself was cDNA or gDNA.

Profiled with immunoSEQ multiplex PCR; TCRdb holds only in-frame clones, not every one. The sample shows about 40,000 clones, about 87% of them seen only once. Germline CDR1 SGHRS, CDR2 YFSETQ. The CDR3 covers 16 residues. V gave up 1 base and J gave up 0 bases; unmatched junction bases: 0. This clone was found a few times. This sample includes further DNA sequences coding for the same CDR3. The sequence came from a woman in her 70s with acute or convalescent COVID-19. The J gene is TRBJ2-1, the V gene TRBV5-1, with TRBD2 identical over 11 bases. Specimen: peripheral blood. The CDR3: CASSLTSGSSYNEQFF. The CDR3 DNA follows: TGCGCCAGCAGCTTGACTAGCGGGAGCTCCTACAATGAGCAGTTCTTC.